Below are 17 T cell receptor beta chains sequenced from a single sample in a study of blood T cell repertoires in COVID-19. The table came from immunoSEQ multiplex PCR; TCRdb's copy has only in-frame clones and leaves some out. The data show under 300,000 clones, roughly 90% seen once. The sequenced material came from peripheral blood. Every receptor here comes from a woman aged 35 to 49 who had recovered from COVID-19.

This rearrangement joins TRBV5-4 to TRBJ2-1, with 10 positions matching TRBD2. J gave up 7 bases and V 4 bases, and 11 bases lay outside the gene matches. This CDR3 comprises 16 residues. The germline gives CDR1 SGHNT, CDR2 YYREEE (reference sequence). CDR3 amino acids: CASSMGGLAAGNEQFF. Here the CDR3 DNA reads TGTGCCAGCAGCATGGGTGGACTAGCGGCCGGGAATGAGCAGTTCTTC.

V is TRBV5-4 and J is TRBJ2-2; 11 bases fit TRBD1. In germline, CDR1 is SGHNT, CDR2 YYREEE (reference sequence). This CDR3 comprises 16 residues. The V gene end was trimmed by 4 bases and the J gene end by 0 bases; junction bases not matched to a gene: 2. The CDR3, as DNA: TGTGCCAGCAGCCCGGGACAGGGGGCGAACACCGGGGAGCTGTTTTTT. This codes for CASSPGQGANTGELFF.

The V gene is TRBV5-1, the J gene TRBJ1-6; D gene ambiguous. Looked up from germline, CDR1 is SGHRS and CDR2 is YFSETQ. The germline V and J ends were trimmed by 0 bases and 10 bases, with 14 bases remaining between them. The CDR3 has 15 residues. The CDR3 is CASSLVGGSKSPLHF. DNA for the CDR3: TGCGCCAGCAGCTTGGTTGGCGGCTCTAAATCACCCCTCCACTTT.

The rearrangement links TRBV3-1 (or the pseudogene TRBV3-2) to TRBJ2-1, with D tentatively TRBD1 (5 bases). The CDR3 contains 15 residues. Germline V gene sequence: CDR1 LGHDT, CDR2 YNNKEL (reference sequence). Deletions cut 4 bases from V and 4 bases from J, with 14 bases between. The CDR3 DNA reads as TGTGCCAGCAGCCGGGAAGGGGTGGAGTACAATGAGCAGTTCTTC. The encoded protein is CASSREGVEYNEQFF.

This chain connects TRBV7-9 to TRBJ2-7, with 10 nucleotides matching TRBD1. The germline V gene encodes CDR1 SEHNR and CDR2 FQNEAQ (reference sequence). V shed 4 bases, J shed 5 bases, and the junction held 8 bases outside the gene matches. This CDR3 comprises 15 residues. This chain's CDR3 is CASSWVGTGVDEQYF. The CDR3 bases are TGTGCCAGCAGCTGGGTTGGGACAGGGGTTGACGAGCAGTACTTC.

The chain couples TRBV5-5 to TRBJ2-1; 7 bases are a match to TRBD2. Germline CDR1 and CDR2: SGHKS and YYEKEE (reference sequence). The CDR3 is 16 residues long. Trimming took 4 bases from V and 1 from J; bases not matched to a gene: 8. The CDR3 DNA is TGTGCCAGCAGCGCCACCGGGCGGGGGTCCTACAATGAGCAGTTCTTC. Translation gives CASSATGRGSYNEQFF.

There are a few counts of this clone. The chain joins TRBV27 to TRBJ2-4; 10 nucleotides agree with TRBD2. V lost 2 bases, J lost 0 bases, and 7 bases stayed unmatched. The CDR3 runs 18 residues. Germline values: CDR1 MNHEY, CDR2 SMNVEV (reference sequence). CDR3 sequence: CASSLRAGGTLAKNIQYF. The CDR3 coding sequence is TGTGCCAGCAGTTTAAGAGCGGGAGGGACTTTAGCCAAAAACATTCAGTACTTC.

V and J are TRBV10-3 and TRBJ2-7; D possibly corresponds to TRBD2 (6 bases). The V gene lost 0 bases and the J gene lost 3 bases, with 12 bases spanning the gap. CDR3 length: 15 amino acids. CDR1 and CDR2 from the germline V gene are ENHRY and SYGVKD. The CDR3 DNA reads TGTGCCATCAGTGAGTCAGGAGGGGCCAACTACGAGCAGTACTTC. Translated, it gives CAISESGGANYEQYF.

The chain employs TRBV29-1 and TRBJ1-1; maybe TRBD1 (5 bases). The germline V gene encodes CDR1 SQVTM and CDR2 ANQGSEA. This CDR3 has 13 amino acids. V lost 6 bases and J lost 4, with 15 bases in between. CDR3 sequence (DNA): TGCAGCGTCGGCACAGAAAGGGGCACTGAAGCTTTCTTT. It specifies CSVGTERGTEAFF.

V usage is TRBV3-1 (or the pseudogene TRBV3-2) and J usage is TRBJ2-3; a possible D gene is TRBD1 (5 bases). This CDR3 contains 15 residues. Trimming removed 4 bases at V and 3 bases at J, with 14 bases between. Germline-derived CDR1 and CDR2 are LGHDT and YNNKEL (reference sequence). CDR3 DNA: TGTGCCAGCAGCCGGGTCCAGACAGCTACAGATACGCAGTATTTT. Amino acids: CASSRVQTATDTQYF.

V usage is TRBV6-5 and J usage is TRBJ2-7; D might be TRBD1 (6 bases). CDR1 is MNHEY and CDR2 is SVGAGI in the germline V gene. There are 15 residues in the CDR3. Trimming left V 5 bases short and J 6 bases short, with 20 bases between. The DNA for the CDR3 is TGTGCCAGCAGTCCCCCCACAGGGAGTGGGATCGAGCAGTACTTC. Its translation is CASSPPTGSGIEQYF.

The chain carries TRBV24-1 and TRBJ2-5; D unclear. Per germline, CDR1 KGHDR and CDR2 SFDVKD. CDR3 length: 13 amino acids. Trimming removed 3 bases from V and 5 bases from J, with 9 bases in between. Written as DNA, the CDR3 is TGTGCCACCAGTGATGCCTCAGTCGAGACCCAGTACTTC. Translation gives CATSDASVETQYF.

The chain recombines TRBV13 with TRBJ2-7, with 8 bases aligning to TRBD1. V dropped 4 bases and J dropped 2; count of bases not matched to a gene: 4. Looked up from germline, CDR1 is PRHDT and CDR2 is FYEKMQ (reference sequence). The CDR3 is 14 amino acids. The CDR3 protein is CASSWTGTPYEQYF. The CDR3 coding sequence is TGTGCCAGCAGCTGGACAGGGACCCCCTACGAGCAGTACTTC.

V usage is TRBV4-2 and J usage is TRBJ2-1; 9 nucleotides align to TRBD2. J was trimmed by 8 bases and V by 1 base; bases with no gene match: 6. This CDR3 is built from 15 residues. CDR1 is LGHNA and CDR2 is YNFKEQ in the germline V gene. The CDR3 region has the DNA TGTGCCAGCAGCCAAGCGGGGCGGGAGGGGGATGAGCAGTTCTTC. Translation: CASSQAGREGDEQFF.

The rearrangement joins TRBV19 to TRBJ1-1; the D gene is possibly TRBD1 (6 bases). The length of the CDR3 is 16 residues. Trimming pared 4 bases from V and 2 bases from J, leaving 17 bases between. Germline values: CDR1 LNHDA, CDR2 SQIVND (reference sequence). CDR3 in amino acids: CASSREQGLPNTEAFF. DNA for the CDR3: TGTGCCAGTAGTAGGGAACAGGGCCTTCCTAACACTGAAGCTTTCTTT.

The J gene is TRBJ2-7, the V gene TRBV7-9; tentatively, D is TRBD2 (6 bases). V was pared by 5 bases and J by 7 bases, with 18 bases between. The CDR3 sequence is 14 residues long. Germline CDR1 is SEHNR and CDR2 is FQNEAQ (reference sequence). The CDR3 coding sequence is TGTGCCAGCAGCCTAGTACGGGAGACTCTAGAGCAGTACTTC. Residues: CASSLVRETLEQYF.

The chain carries TRBV4-3 and TRBJ1-5, with D hard to call. The germline CDR1 and CDR2 sequences are LGHNA and YSLEER. The CDR3 loop spans 16 amino acids. Trimming took 0 bases from V and 2 from J, leaving 11 bases between them. The CDR3 loop is CASSQDLGVGNQPQHF. CDR3 DNA sequence: TGCGCCAGCAGCCAAGATCTCGGGGTGGGCAATCAGCCCCAGCATTTT.